This T cell receptor (beta chain) was identified in a study of blood T cell repertoires in COVID-19. Overall study: The United States, Italy and Spain provided the acute and convalescent COVID-19 samples.

Authors' analysis steps: Researchers report that nucleated cell counts were estimated from reference gene primer amplification. Libraries were prepared by immunoSEQ multiplex PCR; TCRdb keeps only in-frame clonotypes and omits some of them. V, J and clone size reflect that table, while D and trimming were determined from the DNA. The sample lists around 150,000 clones; about four fifths were seen once. The sequenced sample was peripheral blood. This TCR came from a man aged 65 to 85 with acute or convalescent COVID-19.

The CDR3 nucleotides read TGTGCCAGTAGTGCTCGACAGGGCGTGGGTAGCAATCAGCCCCAGCATTTT. It codes for CASSARQGVGSNQPQHF. The chain uses TRBV19 and TRBJ1-5; 7 bases align to TRBD1. V trimming: 5 bases; J trimming: 0 bases; junction bases outside the gene matches: 10. Per germline, CDR1 LNHDA and CDR2 SQIVND (reference sequence). The CDR3 runs to 17 residues.